Following are 30 T cell receptor beta chains from one sample sequenced in a study of cytomegalovirus exposure and HLA in healthy donors. The protocol was immunoSEQ multiplex PCR, while the TCRdb copy is restricted to in-frame clones and leaves out a portion. Of roughly 59,000 clones listed, over 90% are singletons. Sequenced input: PBMCs. These receptors were collected from a woman aged 18-35 years in good health and CMV-seropositive.

The chain recombines TRBV6-5 with TRBJ1-6; unclear D gene. CDR1 MNHEY and CDR2 SVGAGI come from the germline V gene. Trimming left V 6 bases short and J 7 bases short, with 10 bases between. The CDR3 spans 13 residues. DNA of the CDR3: TGTGCCAGCAGGCAGGTGAACAATTCACCCCTCCACTTT. Encoded protein: CASRQVNNSPLHF.

The chain uses TRBV28 and TRBJ2-5; D is possibly TRBD1 (5 bases). CDR1 is MDHEN and CDR2 is SYDVKM in the germline V gene. There are 13 residues in the CDR3. Trimming took off 10 bases at V and 4 bases at J, with 16 bases between the two ends. This CDR3 is CATTLTDRETQYF. In DNA form, the CDR3 reads TGTGCCACCACACTTACAGACAGAGAGACCCAGTACTTC.

The chain is built from TRBV29-1 and TRBJ1-3; TRBD1 aligns across 7 bases. The CDR3 extends over 13 amino acids. V gave up 7 bases and J gave up 9 bases; unmatched junction bases: 12. Germline assignment: CDR1 SQVTM and CDR2 ANQGSEA. DNA of the CDR3: TGCAGCGCCTCGGGGACAGCCGCCGGCACCATATATTTT. Residues: CSASGTAAGTIYF.

The chain uses TRBV6-1 and TRBJ2-3; TRBD2 agrees at 9 bases. Germline CDR1 is MNHNS and CDR2 is SASEGT. The V segment lost 3 bases and the J segment 0 bases; nucleotides outside the gene matches: 10. The CDR3 contains 18 residues. The CDR3 bases are TGTGCCAGCAGTGATTCCCGGGGCGGGAGGGCTAGCACAGATACGCAGTATTTT. It specifies CASSDSRGGRASTDTQYF.

V and J are TRBV20-1 and TRBJ1-1, with 7 bases matching TRBD1. Germline CDR1 and CDR2: DFQATT and SNEGSKA (reference sequence). J gave up 10 bases and V 6 bases, and 8 bases lay outside the gene matches. The CDR3 is 11 residues long. CDR3 sequence reads: CSATGTRLAFF. Here the CDR3 DNA reads TGCAGTGCGACAGGGACCCGTCTAGCTTTCTTT.

The chain combines TRBV2 with TRBJ1-4, with D unresolved. The ends were cut back, 6 bases at V and 0 bases at J, with 5 bases in the middle. From germline, CDR1 is SNHLY and CDR2 FYNNEI. CDR3 length: 13 residues. CDR3 sequence (DNA): TGTGCCAGCAGGGGAGCAACTAATGAAAAACTGTTTTTT. It is translated as CASRGATNEKLFF.

This chain joins TRBV7-7 and TRBJ2-2, with 9 nucleotides matching TRBD2. The CDR3 length is 16 residues. Per the germline V gene, CDR1 is SSHAT and CDR2 is FNYEAQ (reference sequence). Losses at the gene ends were 5 bases for V and 4 bases for J; bases not matched to a gene: 8. The CDR3 sequence is CASSPSGARGTGELFF. The DNA of the CDR3 is TGTGCCAGCAGCCCTAGCGGGGCCAGGGGCACCGGGGAGCTGTTTTTT.

This clone was observed a handful of times. This chain joins TRBV18 and TRBJ1-6; 8 bases match TRBD1. The CDR3 is made up of 18 amino acids. Germline V gene sequence: CDR1 KGHSH, CDR2 LQKENI. Trimming at V came to 3 bases and at J to 7 bases, leaving 14 bases not matched to a gene. The CDR3 loop is CASSPSAARTGHNSPLHF. DNA of the CDR3: TGTGCCAGCTCACCGTCCGCGGCCAGGACAGGGCACAATTCACCCCTCCACTTT.

This sequence joins TRBV30 and TRBJ1-2, with TRBD1 matching 7 bases. Germline V gene lookup returns CDR1 GTSNPN and CDR2 SVGIG (reference sequence). V dropped 5 bases and J dropped 7; count of bases not matched to a gene: 10. This CDR3 is 13 amino acids long. For the CDR3, the DNA is TGTGCCTGGGTTCGACAGGGTGGAGGTGGCTACACCTTC. Protein: CAWVRQGGGGYTF.

This clone has a single count. This sequence joins TRBV6-5 and TRBJ2-7; 10 bases fit TRBD1. V lost 0 bases to trimming and J lost 5 bases; unmatched junction nucleotides: 4. The CDR3 contains 15 residues. In germline, CDR1 is MNHEY, CDR2 SVGAGI. The chain's CDR3 is CASSYSNGQGDEQYF. The DNA for the CDR3 is TGTGCCAGCAGTTACTCGAACGGACAGGGGGACGAGCAGTACTTC.

V is TRBV10-3 and J is TRBJ2-7, with D tentatively TRBD2 (5 bases). The CDR3 spans 13 residues. Germline-derived CDR1 and CDR2 are ENHRY and SYGVKD. V was trimmed by 0 bases and J by 6 bases, leaving 9 bases between them. CDR3 loop: CAISESGNLEQYF. DNA of the CDR3: TGTGCCATCAGTGAGTCCGGGAACCTCGAGCAGTACTTC.

The chain links TRBV5-4 to TRBJ2-6; no reliable D call. V gave up 3 bases and J gave up 4 bases, with 17 bases separating them. The CDR3 length is 17 residues. Germline V gene sequence: CDR1 SGHNT, CDR2 YYREEE (reference sequence). CDR3 sequence: CASSSPSGSKGANVLTF. Here the CDR3 DNA reads TGTGCCAGCAGCTCCCCCTCCGGGTCGAAGGGGGCCAACGTCCTGACTTTC.

The rearrangement joins TRBV2 to TRBJ2-1, with TRBD1 matching over 7 bases. The CDR3 runs to 13 residues. Trimming removed 6 bases from V and 3 bases from J; junction bases left unmatched: 2. The germline V gene encodes CDR1 SNHLY and CDR2 FYNNEI. CDR3 nucleotides: TGTGCCAGCAGCAGGGACAGCTACAATGAGCAGTTCTTC. This sequence encodes CASSRDSYNEQFF.

This clone was seen a single time. J is TRBJ2-5 and V is TRBV5-4; D perhaps matches TRBD2 (5 bases). The CDR3 has 16 residues. V was trimmed by 4 bases and J by 5 bases, leaving 21 bases between them. Germline assignment: CDR1 SGHNT and CDR2 YYREEE (reference sequence). The CDR3 here is CASSPDLAVKQETQYF. The DNA of the CDR3 is TGTGCCAGCAGCCCGGACTTAGCCGTCAAACAGGAGACCCAGTACTTC.

The chain employs TRBV19 and TRBJ1-2; D not certain. Germline CDR1 reads LNHDA; CDR2 reads SQIVND (reference sequence). The CDR3 has 16 residues. V shed 3 bases and J shed 0 bases, with 14 bases lying between them. CDR3 region: CASSIREPTANYGYTF. DNA of the CDR3: TGTGCCAGTAGTATCCGAGAGCCCACGGCTAACTATGGCTACACCTTC.

This sequence joins TRBV7-9 and TRBJ2-1, with 13 bases fitting TRBD2. The CDR3 totals 18 residues. Trimming removed 1 base from V and 1 base from J; junction bases left unmatched: 4. The germline V gene has CDR1 SEHNR and CDR2 FQNEAQ (reference sequence). Written as DNA, the CDR3 is TGTGCCAGCAGCTTAGGGACTAGCGGGAGAGGGTCCTACAATGAGCAGTTCTTC. This codes for CASSLGTSGRGSYNEQFF.

In DNA form, the CDR3 reads TGTGCCAGCAGTTGGGACAGCTACGAGCAGTACTTC. Its translation: CASSWDSYEQYF. The J gene is TRBJ2-7, the V gene TRBV28, with TRBD1 matching over 7 bases. In germline, CDR1 is MDHEN, CDR2 SYDVKM. The CDR3 covers 12 residues. J was trimmed by 3 bases and V by 4 bases; bases with no gene match: 0.

The chain couples TRBV5-1 to TRBJ1-6, with D perhaps TRBD1 (6 bases). V lost 0 bases and J lost 14, with 18 bases in between. The CDR3 extends over 15 amino acids. The germline gives CDR1 SGHRS, CDR2 YFSETQ. The CDR3 reads CASSLDGTPGWALHF. CDR3 bases: TGCGCCAGCAGCTTGGATGGGACACCGGGGTGGGCCCTCCACTTT.

This rearrangement joins TRBV7-3 to TRBJ2-7, with 10 nucleotides matching TRBD2. CDR1 and CDR2 from the germline V gene are SGHTA and FQGTGA. With V trimmed by 3 bases and J by 2 bases, 4 bases remained unmatched. CDR3 size: 15 residues. For the CDR3, the DNA is TGTGCCAGCAGCTTTTTAGCGGGGGGTACCTACGAGCAGTACTTC. Translation: CASSFLAGGTYEQYF.

This clone was recorded only once. This rearrangement joins TRBV15 to TRBJ1-5; a weak D match, TRBD1 (5 bases). V lost 3 bases to trimming and J lost 1 base, with 19 bases between them. CDR1 and CDR2 (germline): LNHNV, YYDKDF (reference sequence). The CDR3 spans 18 residues. CDR3 residues: CATSSLYERGLSNQPQHF. CDR3 in DNA: TGTGCCACCAGCAGTCTCTACGAGAGGGGACTAAGCAATCAGCCCCAGCATTTT.

This chain connects TRBV27 to TRBJ1-2; 11 bases fit TRBD1. Trimming took 4 bases from V and 8 from J; bases not matched to a gene: 9. The CDR3 extends over 15 amino acids. Germline CDR1 and CDR2: MNHEY and SMNVEV (reference sequence). DNA for the CDR3: TGTGCCAGCAGTTCCAAAGGGACAGGGGGTAGGGGCTACACCTTC. Translating gives CASSSKGTGGRGYTF.

V is TRBV7-3 and J is TRBJ2-3, with a tentative D call TRBD2 (6 bases). CDR3 length equals 14 residues. V gave up 2 bases and J gave up 6 bases, with 12 bases separating them. The germline CDR1 and CDR2 sequences are SGHTA and FQGTGA. Here the CDR3 DNA reads TGTGCCAGCAGCTTAGGAAGTAGCGGTGATACGCAGTATTTT. This translates into CASSLGSSGDTQYF.

This clone was observed a few times. The V call is TRBV9, the J call TRBJ2-7; 8 positions match TRBD2. CDR1 is SGDLS and CDR2 is YYNGEE in the germline V gene. This CDR3 has 15 residues. Trimming at V came to 3 bases and at J to 6 bases, leaving 11 bases not matched to a gene. The chain's CDR3 is CASSGSGASWGEQYF. CDR3 DNA: TGTGCCAGCAGCGGTAGCGGGGCGAGTTGGGGCGAGCAGTACTTC.

This chain joins TRBV27 and TRBJ2-3; 9 positions match TRBD2. The germline V gene encodes CDR1 MNHEY and CDR2 SMNVEV (reference sequence). The V segment lost 2 bases and the J segment 6 bases; nucleotides outside the gene matches: 9. The CDR3 loop spans 16 amino acids. CDR3 in DNA: TGTGCCAGCAGTTTAGTGGCGGGAGGGCCGGAGGATACGCAGTATTTT. Residues: CASSLVAGGPEDTQYF.

The chain uses TRBV28 and TRBJ1-5, with TRBD1 as a possible D gene (6 bases). Germline V gene sequence: CDR1 MDHEN, CDR2 SYDVKM. The CDR3 totals 12 residues. Trimming took off 7 bases at V and 6 bases at J, with 10 bases between the two ends. The DNA for the CDR3 is TGTGCCAGCACCCCAGGGGTTCAGCCCCAGCATTTT. This sequence encodes CASTPGVQPQHF.

The chain is built from TRBV6-6 and TRBJ2-1; 8 bases align to TRBD2. The V segment lost 4 bases and the J segment 3 bases; nucleotides outside the gene matches: 5. The V gene's germline CDR1 is MNHNY and CDR2 SVGAGI (reference sequence). The CDR3 is 15 residues long. CDR3 bases: TGTGCCAGCAGTTCCTCCAGCGGGAGCTACAATGAGCAGTTCTTC. Its protein product is CASSSSSGSYNEQFF.

The gene calls are TRBV27 and TRBJ2-2; perhaps TRBD2 as D (6 bases). Germline assignment: CDR1 MNHEY and CDR2 SMNVEV (reference sequence). Trimming took 8 bases from V and 7 from J, leaving 26 bases between them. CDR3 length: 17 amino acids. The CDR3 sequence: CASGPPPRRGRSGELFF. The CDR3 bases are TGTGCCAGCGGTCCCCCCCCTAGGCGGGGAAGGAGCGGGGAGCTGTTTTTT.

The chain joins TRBV5-1 to TRBJ1-1; D perhaps matches TRBD1 (6 bases). Germline lookup yields CDR1 SGHRS and CDR2 YFSETQ. Trimming took off 4 bases at V and 1 base at J, with 14 bases between the two ends. The length of the CDR3 is 15 residues. The CDR3 nucleotides are TGCGCCAGCAGCGGTAACGGACAGACGAACACTGAAGCTTTCTTT. It is translated as CASSGNGQTNTEAFF.

The chain combines TRBV5-1 with TRBJ2-3, with D possibly matching TRBD2 (6 bases). V lost 5 bases to trimming and J lost 2 bases, with 15 bases between them. There are 15 residues in the CDR3. Germline CDR1 and CDR2: SGHRS and YFSETQ. The CDR3: CASSVRRGNTDTQYF. CDR3 bases: TGCGCCAGCAGTGTACGGCGGGGAAACACAGATACGCAGTATTTT.

This chain connects TRBV5-6 to TRBJ2-3; 10 bases match TRBD1. This CDR3 is 15 amino acids long. The J segment lost 3 bases and the V segment lost 4 bases, leaving 5 bases of the junction unmatched. CDR1 and CDR2 (germline): SGHDT, YYEEEE. Here the CDR3 DNA reads TGTGCCAGCAGCCCGGGACAGGGGCGAACAGATACGCAGTATTTT. It specifies CASSPGQGRTDTQYF. Supplemented by reference TRBV5-6 and TRBJ2-3, the full variable domain reads DAGVTQSPTHLIKTRGQQVTLRCSPKSGHDTVSWYQQALGQGPQFIFQYYEEEERQRGNFPDRFSGHQFPNYSSELNVNALLLGDSALYLCASSPGQGRTDTQYFGPGTRLTVL.